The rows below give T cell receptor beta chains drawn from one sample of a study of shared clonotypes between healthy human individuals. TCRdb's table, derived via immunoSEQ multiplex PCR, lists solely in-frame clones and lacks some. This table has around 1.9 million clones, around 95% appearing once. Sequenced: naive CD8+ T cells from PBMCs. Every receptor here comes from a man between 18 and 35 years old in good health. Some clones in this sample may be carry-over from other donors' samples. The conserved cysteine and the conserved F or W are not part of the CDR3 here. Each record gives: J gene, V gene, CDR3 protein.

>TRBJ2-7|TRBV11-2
ASSLAGGFGEQY
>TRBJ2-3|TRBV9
ASSVADQGTDTQY
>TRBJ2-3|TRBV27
ASRRWTSGLPDWADTQY
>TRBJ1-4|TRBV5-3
ARSSVDRDEKLF
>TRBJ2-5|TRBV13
ASSIQGREEQY
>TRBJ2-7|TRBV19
ASSLGSVAGSYEQY
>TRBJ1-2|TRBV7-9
ASSSTGREAYGYT
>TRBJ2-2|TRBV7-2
ASSLARGGLTGELF
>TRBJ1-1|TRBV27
ASSLAGLSNTEAF
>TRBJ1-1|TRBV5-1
ASSPNWGWGKRNTEAF
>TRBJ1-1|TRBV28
ASSSPGGGEAF
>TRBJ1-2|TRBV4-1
ASTNKPGLVVANYGYT
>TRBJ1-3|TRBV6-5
ASRGSGGGNTIY
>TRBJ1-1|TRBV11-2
ASSSGGAWAEAF
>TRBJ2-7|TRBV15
ATSTITSDEQY
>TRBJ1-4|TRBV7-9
ASSFLQGGVAEKLF
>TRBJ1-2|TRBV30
AWSVSQALINYGYT
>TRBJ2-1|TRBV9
ASSATSGRAFNEQF
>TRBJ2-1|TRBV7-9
ASTKSGTPRDEQF
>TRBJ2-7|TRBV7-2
ASSLEGLAGGFAYEQY
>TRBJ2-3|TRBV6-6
ASSYDGTYLADTQY
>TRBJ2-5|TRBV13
ASSLRGPQGETQY
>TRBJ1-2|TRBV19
ASSIWQFGYT
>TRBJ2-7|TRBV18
ASSPPFPSGNLTYEQY
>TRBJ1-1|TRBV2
ASSESVGAEAF
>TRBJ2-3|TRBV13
ASRGDGPHGRDTQY
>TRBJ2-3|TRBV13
ASSFGPAGGTDTQY
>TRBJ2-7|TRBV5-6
ASSPLPGSSPYEQY
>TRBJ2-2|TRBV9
ASSVGDWAGELF
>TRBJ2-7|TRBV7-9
ASSPGLAGGDEQY
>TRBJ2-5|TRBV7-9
ASSLPGEETQY
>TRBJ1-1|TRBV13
ASSSTLQGGTEAF
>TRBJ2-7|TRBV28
ASSFSGTGGAEQY
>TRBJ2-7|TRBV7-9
ASSLVSAEQY
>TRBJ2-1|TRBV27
ASSLLSRIGYNEQF
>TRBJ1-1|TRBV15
ATSETGVNTEAF
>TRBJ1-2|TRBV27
ASSLGFPYYGYT